This T cell receptor (beta chain) was identified in a study of T cell repertoires and HLA-DP antigens. On the study more broadly: Alloreactive CD4+ T cells targeted HLA-DP on transduced HeLa. Donors were two male and one female, aged 18-to-29 to 60-to-69.

CD4+ T cells, purified by negative selection, averaged roughly 98% purity. Untouched CD4+ T cells were bead-isolated at about 97.7% purity. Using immunoSEQ multiplex PCR, the repertoire was profiled, and TCRdb retains in-frame clones only, with some absent. The table lists about 120,000 clones, around 93% of them singletons. CDR1 is LNHDA, CDR2 SQIVND, per germline (reference sequence). J lost 6 bases, V lost 2 bases, and 6 bases had no gene match. The CDR3 is 15 residues long. A remark on this clone: Its antigen is unknown.

The sample taken for sequencing was CD4+ T cells from PBMCs. The chain combines TRBV19 with TRBJ2-4, with 8 positions matching TRBD1. This clonotype was obtained from a woman aged 18-35 years in good health and CMV-seronegative. The CDR3 loop is CASSIRQGTGNIQYF. CDR3 bases: TGTGCCAGTAGTATAAGACAGGGGACGGGAAACATTCAGTACTTC.